The present T cell receptor beta chain was sequenced within a study of early T cells in non-severe SARS-CoV-2 infection (dated by TCRdb to about 2021). Notes on the research overall: Because TCR sequencing was done on bulk RNA from unsorted whole blood, the alpha and beta chains could not be paired. Beyond this particular receptor, the publication reports: VDJdb matching was skewed toward anti-spike CD8 responses, so virus-specific expansions were likely underestimated and private and CD4 specificities were missed.

Remarks on this clonotype: What this receptor recognizes is not known. Qualities for individual bases were not recorded, and no much larger clone is one base off.

Receptors were amplified or captured by 5' RACE. The instrument was a NextSeq 500. In the TCR library protocol, unique molecular identifiers were attached to individual cDNA molecules to correct for PCR bias and sequencing error. TCR alpha and beta chains were both sequenced, and the abundances of alpha and beta sequences in each sample were closely correlated with each other. The authors' analysis ran thus. Decombinator V4 was used to annotate TCR sequences for V gene, J gene and CDR3. Expanded TCRs were defined as changing significantly between any two time points under a Poisson model with p below 0.0001. TCR abundances were normalised to the total number of TCRs sequenced per sample and expressed as counts per million. MAIT TCRs were defined by TRAV1-2 paired with TRAJ12, TRAJ20 or TRAJ33, and iNKT TCRs by TRAV10 paired with TRAJ18. VDJdb, accessed 1 November 2021, was searched for CMV, EBV and SARS-CoV-2 annotated TCRs, with TCRs annotated for multiple antigens excluded. TCRdb handled the public reads itself, with Q25 trimming in fastp and clone calling in MiXCR, and kept productive beta chains. CDR3 protein duplicates are merged, each entry listing the most common genes and DNA. The V and J calls reflect TCRdb's pipeline rather than the authors' work. This sample holds 40,000 to 55,000 distinct CDR3 sequences; 9% to 15% were observed only once. The ten largest clones represent around 15% of the sample.

The study was a case-control design nested within a healthcare worker cohort in London, UK, with weekly nasopharyngeal swab PCR tests and blood sampling. Healthcare workers were enrolled in the week of the UK lockdown, from 23 to 31 March 2020, and were followed every week for up to roughly 16 weeks. From the cysteine up to the phenylalanine, the CDR3 has a length of 14 residues. The kept DNA is CDR3 alone, 42 bases in frame from the first base. The germline V gene (reference sequence) provides CDR1 SGHNT and CDR2 YYREEE. At the junction V is shortened by 4 bases and J by 9 bases; bases outside the gene matches: 9.

The sequencing sample was made of whole blood. This receptor chain uses TRBV5-4 and TRBJ2-1; a stretch of 8 junction bases matches TRBD2. The TCR comes from an adult who was a healthcare worker with PCR-confirmed SARS-CoV-2 infection or an uninfected control (not recorded which). The DNA sequence is as follows: TGTGCCAGCAGCACCCGAGGACTAGCTAGTGAGCAGTTCTTC. Translation gives CASSTRGLASEQFF.